Presented here are 26 T cell receptor beta chains from one specimen sequenced in a study of monozygotic twins with inflammatory bowel disease. TCRdb reprocessed the 5' RACE reads and keeps a single row for each CDR3 protein, giving no DNA. Recorded for this sample: around 210,000 distinct CDR3 sequences. The sample consisted of blood. These receptors were taken from a human donor with ulcerative colitis or Crohn's disease, or a healthy co-twin of an affected twin (not recorded which).

The chain links TRBV11-1 to TRBJ2-1; the TCRdb D gene call, TRBD1, has no DNA to confirm it. CDR1 SGHAT and CDR2 FQDESV come from the germline V gene (reference sequence). The length of the CDR3 is 19 residues. The CDR3 protein is CASSSFLLDRKSSYNEQFF.

CDR3 amino acids: CASSVGLDFPSDTQYF. The chain carries TRBV13 and TRBJ2-3. Germline values: CDR1 PRHDT, CDR2 FYEKMQ (reference sequence). The length of the CDR3 is 16 residues. Drawing the rest from reference TRBV13 and TRBJ2-3, the complete variable domain is AAGVIQSPRHLIKEKRETATLKCYPIPRHDTVYWYQQGPGQDPQFLISFYEKMQSDKGSIPDRFSAQQFSDYHSELNMSSLELGDSALYFCASSVGLDFPSDTQYFGPGTRLTVL.

This chain links TRBV7-2 with TRBJ2-3; the TCRdb D gene call, TRBD2, has no DNA to confirm it. CDR1 and CDR2 from the germline V gene are SGHTA and FQGNSA. This CDR3 comprises 17 residues. This chain's CDR3 is CASSSSGRPISTDTQYF.

The chain is built from TRBV29-1 and TRBJ2-1; TCRdb indicates TRBD1, and absent DNA this call remains unverified. The CDR3 runs to 14 residues. Germline CDR1 is SQVTM and CDR2 is ANQGSEA. CDR3 region: CSVGRGLDYNEQFF.

The chain links TRBV5-1 to TRBJ2-1; TCRdb picks TRBD2, but there is no DNA to check that call. The CDR3 covers 14 residues. Germline CDR1 and CDR2: SGHRS and YFSETQ. CDR3 loop: CASSSGTFYNEQFF.

The CDR3: CASSYLAGGDNEQFF. The V call is TRBV3-1, the J call TRBJ2-1; there is no DNA to check the TCRdb D call of TRBD2. Germline V lookup: CDR1 LGHDT, CDR2 YNNKEL (reference sequence). This CDR3 is 15 amino acids long.

V gene TRBV15 combines with J gene TRBJ1-4. Germline CDR1 reads LNHNV; CDR2 reads YYDKDF (reference sequence). The CDR3 runs 16 residues. Here the CDR3 reads CATSTASDSGNEKLFF.

The chain is built from TRBV6-5 and TRBJ1-1. Germline CDR1 reads MNHEY; CDR2 reads SVGAGI. There are 13 residues in the CDR3. This CDR3 is CASSRIMNTEAFF.

V gene TRBV11-2 combines with J gene TRBJ2-1. Germline V lookup: CDR1 SGHAT, CDR2 FQNNGV. The CDR3 has 14 residues. The chain's CDR3 is CASSLGPLGNEQFF. The whole variable domain, filled in from reference TRBV11-2 and TRBJ2-1, reads EAGVAQSPRYKIIEKRQSVAFWCNPISGHATLYWYQQILGQGPKLLIQFQNNGVVDDSQLPKDRFSAERLKGVDSTLKIQPAKLEDSAVYLCASSLGPLGNEQFFGPGTRLTVL.

The chain's CDR3 is CASSIRDRNEQFF. The rearrangement uses TRBV12-3 or TRBV12-4 and TRBJ2-1; absent DNA, TCRdb's TRBD1 call cannot be checked. CDR3 size: 13 residues.

The chain couples TRBV18 to TRBJ2-4; TCRdb's D gene call, TRBD2, goes unchecked for lack of DNA. The CDR3 covers 15 residues. CDR1 is KGHSH, CDR2 LQKENI, per germline. This CDR3 is CASSLAGGPGNIQYF.

The rearrangement links TRBV11-2 to TRBJ1-2. The CDR3 loop spans 16 amino acids. Germline V gene lookup returns CDR1 SGHAT and CDR2 FQNNGV. The CDR3 here is CASSFSTGDLNYGYTF. Together with reference TRBV11-2 and TRBJ1-2, the CDR3 gives the full variable domain: EAGVAQSPRYKIIEKRQSVAFWCNPISGHATLYWYQQILGQGPKLLIQFQNNGVVDDSQLPKDRFSAERLKGVDSTLKIQPAKLEDSAVYLCASSFSTGDLNYGYTFGSGTRLTVV.

The chain employs TRBV3-1 and TRBJ2-7; checking the TCRdb D call of TRBD1 is not possible without DNA. Germline V lookup: CDR1 LGHDT, CDR2 YNNKEL (reference sequence). This CDR3 has 16 amino acids. CDR3 in amino acids: CASSQGSRTGAYEQYF.

CDR3 sequence: CASAPAHPNQPQHF. The chain couples TRBV19 to TRBJ1-5; there is no DNA to check the TCRdb D call of TRBD1. The germline V gene encodes CDR1 LNHDA and CDR2 SQIVND (reference sequence). The CDR3 sequence is 14 residues long.

This rearrangement joins TRBV7-9 to TRBJ2-2; TCRdb reports TRBD1, a call that lacks DNA to check it against. This CDR3 is built from 14 residues. CDR1 and CDR2 (germline): SEHNR, FQNEAQ (reference sequence). CDR3 sequence: CASKGTEGTGELFF.

The chain's CDR3 is CASSRPSNQPQHF. The chain uses TRBV6-2 or TRBV6-3 and TRBJ1-5. The CDR3 length is 13 residues. Germline CDR1 reads MNHEY; CDR2 reads SVGEGT.

The rearrangement joins TRBV3-1 to TRBJ2-1; the TCRdb D gene call, TRBD2, has no DNA to confirm it. The length of the CDR3 is 19 residues. Germline lookup yields CDR1 LGHDT and CDR2 YNNKEL (reference sequence). The CDR3 loop reads CASRLGLAVVGGAYNEQFF.

This chain connects TRBV7-8 to TRBJ2-5. CDR1 is SGHVS and CDR2 is FQNEAQ in the germline V gene. This CDR3 has 14 amino acids. CDR3 in amino acids: CASSFWLRVETQYF.

The genes are TRBV5-1 and TRBJ2-1; as DNA is missing, the TRBD1 call by TCRdb cannot be tested. The length of the CDR3 is 15 residues. Germline V gene data show CDR1 as SGHRS and CDR2 as YFSETQ. The CDR3: CASSPGDTNYNEQFF.

The J gene is TRBJ2-3, the V gene TRBV6-2 or TRBV6-3; TCRdb indicates TRBD2, and absent DNA this call remains unverified. Germline V gives CDR1 MNHEY, CDR2 SVGEGT. This CDR3 is built from 19 residues. The CDR3 reads CASSWASGNLPPGPDTQYF.

V and J are TRBV20-1 and TRBJ2-3; without DNA, the TCRdb call of TRBD1 cannot be checked. The CDR3 is made up of 18 amino acids. CDR1 is DFQATT, CDR2 SNEGSKA, per germline (reference sequence). The CDR3 sequence: CSARDPSGGPQNTDTQYF.

The V gene is TRBV7-2, the J gene TRBJ1-2. The length of the CDR3 is 15 residues. Germline CDR1 reads SGHTA; CDR2 reads FQGNSA. CDR3 loop: CASSLVEGSESGYTF. Using reference TRBV7-2 and TRBJ1-2 for the parts outside the CDR3, the full variable domain is GAGVSQSPSNKVTEKGKDVELRCDPISGHTALYWYRQSLGQGLEFLIYFQGNSAPDKSGLPSDRFSAERTGGSVSTLTIQRTQQEDSAVYLCASSLVEGSESGYTFGSGTRLTVV.

This chain connects TRBV27 to TRBJ2-1; the D gene TCRdb calls, TRBD2, cannot be checked with no DNA. This CDR3 region has 16 residues. Germline CDR1 MNHEY, CDR2 SMNVEV (reference sequence). CDR3 residues: CASSLSGLAGVNEQFF.

This chain uses TRBV12-3 or TRBV12-4 with TRBJ2-1; as DNA is missing, the TRBD2 call by TCRdb cannot be tested. The CDR3 has 14 amino acids. CDR3 sequence reads: CASSPQAGGQGKFF.

The chain joins TRBV7-3 to TRBJ1-6. This CDR3 spans 14 amino acids. CDR1 SGHTA and CDR2 FQGTGA come from the germline V gene. The CDR3 sequence is CASSLLGADSPLHF.

J is TRBJ2-5 and V is TRBV15; there is no DNA to check the TCRdb D call of TRBD2. Germline V gene sequence: CDR1 LNHNV, CDR2 YYDKDF (reference sequence). CDR3 size: 15 residues. CDR3 loop: CATSRDNLAGETQYF.